This passage covers 6 T cell receptor beta chains from one sample sequenced in a study of OX40 agonist ivuxolimab in advanced cancers. The data were produced by immunoSEQ multiplex PCR, yet TCRdb's version contains in-frame clones alone and is incomplete. The data contain about 78,000 clones, about 91% of them singletons. The sequencing used CD4+ or CD8+ T cells sorted from blood, collected in a trial of the OX40 agonist ivuxolimab. The source of these receptors is an adult with an advanced solid tumor such as melanoma, head and neck, liver or kidney cancer.

This chain joins TRBV19 and TRBJ1-2; D perhaps matches TRBD1 (5 bases). V shed 5 bases and J shed 3 bases, with 13 bases lying between them. CDR1 and CDR2 (germline): LNHDA, SQIVND (reference sequence). The CDR3 consists of 14 residues. For the CDR3, the DNA is TGTGCCAGTAGTCCAGGGCGCGGGCACTATGGCTACACCTTC. Encoded protein: CASSPGRGHYGYTF.

V is TRBV11-2 and J is TRBJ1-4; D unresolved. In germline, CDR1 is SGHAT, CDR2 FQNNGV. Trimming shortened V by 0 bases and J by 4 bases, and 3 bases separated the two germline ends. The CDR3 is made up of 13 amino acids. CDR3 loop: CASSLDGNEKLFF. The CDR3 nucleotides read TGTGCCAGCAGCTTAGACGGTAATGAAAAACTGTTTTTT.

This chain links TRBV11-1 with TRBJ2-5; the D gene is possibly TRBD2 (6 bases). The CDR3 loop spans 16 amino acids. Germline CDR1 reads SGHAT; CDR2 reads FQDESV (reference sequence). V lost 0 bases, J lost 0 bases, and 11 bases lay in between. The CDR3 region is CASSLAFGRHQETQYF. The CDR3 DNA reads as TGTGCCAGCAGCTTAGCCTTCGGGAGACACCAAGAGACCCAGTACTTC. The whole variable domain, filled in from reference TRBV11-1 and TRBJ2-5, reads EAEVAQSPRYKITEKSQAVAFWCDPISGHATLYWYRQILGQGPELLVQFQDESVVDDSQLPKDRFSAERLKGVDSTLKIQPAELGDSAMYLCASSLAFGRHQETQYFGPGTRLLVL.

The chain recombines TRBV7-9 with TRBJ2-7; D unresolved. V was shortened by 3 bases and J by 5 bases, with 8 bases between the two germline ends. Germline V CDR1 and CDR2: SEHNR, FQNEAQ (reference sequence). CDR3 size: 12 residues. The CDR3 coding sequence is TGTGCCAGCAGCTTTTTCCCCCACGAGCAGTACTTC. This translates into CASSFFPHEQYF. Complete variable domain (other parts from reference TRBV7-9 and TRBJ2-7): DTGVSQNPRHKITKRGQNVTFRCDPISEHNRLYWYRQTLGQGPEFLTYFQNEAQLEKSRLLSDRFSAERPKGSFSTLEIQRTEQGDSAMYLCASSFFPHEQYFGPGTRLTVT.

V is TRBV5-1 and J is TRBJ2-3, with D possibly matching TRBD1 (6 bases). The CDR3 has 14 amino acids. Germline loops: CDR1 SGHRS, CDR2 YFSETQ. Trimming pared 5 bases from V and 6 bases from J, leaving 16 bases between. Here the CDR3 reads CASRRTATGDTQYF. Written as DNA, the CDR3 is TGCGCCAGCAGGCGGACAGCCACGGGGGATACGCAGTATTTT.

The chain is built from TRBV28 and TRBJ2-5, with D perhaps being TRBD1 or TRBD2 (5 bases each). Trimming shortened V by 4 bases and J by 5 bases, and 11 bases separated the two germline ends. CDR1 and CDR2 from the germline V gene are MDHEN and SYDVKM. This CDR3 contains 13 residues. This CDR3 reads CASSSSGPETQYF. The CDR3 DNA reads TGTGCCAGCAGTTCGTCGGGGCCGGAGACCCAGTACTTC.